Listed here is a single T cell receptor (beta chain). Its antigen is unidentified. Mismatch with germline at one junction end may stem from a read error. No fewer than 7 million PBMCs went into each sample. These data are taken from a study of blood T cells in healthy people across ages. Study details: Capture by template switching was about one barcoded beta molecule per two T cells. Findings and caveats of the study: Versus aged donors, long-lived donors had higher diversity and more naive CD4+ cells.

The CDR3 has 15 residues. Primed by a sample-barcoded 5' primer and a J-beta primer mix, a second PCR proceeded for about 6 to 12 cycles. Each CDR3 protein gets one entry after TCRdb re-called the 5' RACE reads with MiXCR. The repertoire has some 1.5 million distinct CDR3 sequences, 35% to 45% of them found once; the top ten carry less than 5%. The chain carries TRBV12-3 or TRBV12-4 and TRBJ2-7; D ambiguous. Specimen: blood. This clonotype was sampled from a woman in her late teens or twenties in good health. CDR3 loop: CASSLQSWSSDEQYF. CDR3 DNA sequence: TGTGCCAGCAGCCTCCAGAGCTGGAGCTCCGACGAGCAGTACTTC.